The 9 T cell receptor beta chains reported below all come from one sample, sequenced in a study of T cells after posttransplantation cyclophosphamide. Sequenced by immunoSEQ multiplex PCR; TCRdb stores in-frame clones only, minus some. The sample has 8,000 or so clones, none seen only once. Treatment was busulfan-fludarabine conditioning, a marrow graft, and cyclophosphamide on days +3 and +4. The sequencing here drew on PBMCs, taken after allogeneic stem cell transplant with posttransplant cyclophosphamide. The receptors originated from a male patient between 45 and 60 years old who received an allogeneic stem cell transplant from an unrelated donor, was CMV-positive, and had acute GVHD only. Some T cells may be transferred from the graft donor.

The sample holds many counts of this clone. The chain has TRBV30 and TRBJ1-3; no clear D gene. V lost 5 bases and J 8 bases, leaving 22 bases between the germline ends. The CDR3 runs 15 residues. Per germline, CDR1 GTSNPN and CDR2 SVGIG (reference sequence). Written as DNA, the CDR3 is TGTGCCTGGGCCGGGCCACGGTTTGTGGAGGACACCATATATTTT. Protein sequence: CAWAGPRFVEDTIYF.

This clone showed up many times. This chain connects TRBV19 to TRBJ2-2, with a possible D match to TRBD2 (6 bases). This CDR3 is built from 14 residues. Per the germline V gene, CDR1 is LNHDA and CDR2 is SQIVND (reference sequence). Trimming left V 6 bases short and J 3 bases short, with 11 bases between. The CDR3 reads CASRGDFHTGELFF. The CDR3 DNA follows: TGTGCCAGTAGGGGGGACTTCCACACCGGGGAGCTGTTTTTT.

The gene calls are TRBV6-1 and TRBJ2-3; tentative D call: TRBD1 (6 bases). Germline lookup yields CDR1 MNHNS and CDR2 SASEGT. The V end lost 2 bases, the J end lost 6 bases, and 18 bases lay between the germline ends. The CDR3 loop spans 16 amino acids. CDR3 region: CASSESVGWDMDTQYF. For the CDR3, the DNA is TGTGCCAGCAGTGAATCGGTGGGCTGGGACATGGATACGCAGTATTTT.

The table lists this clone with many counts. This sequence joins TRBV2 and TRBJ2-7; perhaps TRBD2 as D (6 bases). The CDR3 contains 15 residues. V shed 7 bases and J shed 3 bases, with 19 bases lying between them. The V gene's germline CDR1 is SNHLY and CDR2 FYNNEI. In nucleotides, the CDR3 is TGTGCCAGCACCCCTATGCGGGGCGGGTTCTACGAGCAGTACTTC. It codes for CASTPMRGGFYEQYF.

This clone was detected ten times or more. One junction end does not reproduce the germline sequence, and a read error may be involved. The chain joins TRBV6-1 to TRBJ2-3, with 9 bases that match TRBD2. CDR3 length: 16 amino acids. In germline, CDR1 is MNHNS, CDR2 SASEGT. The DNA for the CDR3 is TGTGCCAGCAGTGAACCGGGTAGCGGGAGCACGGATACGCAGTATTTT. As protein: CASSEPGSGSTDTQYF.

This clone was counted only a few times. The chain joins TRBV29-1 to TRBJ2-2, with 7 bases aligning to TRBD1. The junction had 4 bases not matched to a gene; V was cut back by 5 bases and J by 1 base. The length of the CDR3 is 14 residues. In germline, CDR1 is SQVTM, CDR2 ANQGSEA. CDR3 sequence reads: CSVYRGGNTGELFF. The CDR3 DNA is TGCAGCGTTTACAGGGGCGGGAACACCGGGGAGCTGTTTTTT.

This clone was counted many times. This chain connects TRBV5-6 to TRBJ1-4, with D unclear. The CDR3 runs 14 residues. Germline loops: CDR1 SGHDT, CDR2 YYEEEE. V was cut by 2 bases and J by 5 bases, with 10 bases left in between. The CDR3 region is CASSFAARNEKLFF. For the CDR3, the DNA is TGTGCCAGCAGCTTTGCGGCGAGGAATGAAAAACTGTTTTTT.

The CDR3 here is CASSFYRGSGELFF. The DNA for the CDR3 is TGCGCCAGCAGCTTCTACAGGGGATCCGGGGAGCTGTTTTTT. V is TRBV5-1 and J is TRBJ2-2; 7 bases are a match to TRBD1. CDR1 and CDR2 from the germline V gene are SGHRS and YFSETQ. The CDR3 length is 14 residues. Trimming at V came to 2 bases and at J to 6 bases, leaving 4 bases not matched to a gene.

The table lists this clone with many counts. The gene calls are TRBV7-3 and TRBJ2-2, with 9 bases that match TRBD2. V lost 5 bases, J lost 8 bases, and 9 bases stayed unmatched. Germline V gene sequence: CDR1 SGHTA, CDR2 FQGTGA. There are 15 residues in the CDR3. The CDR3 DNA follows: TGTGCCAGCAGCCTGGTGGCGGGGGGGAGAGGGGAGCTGTTTTTT. Translation gives CASSLVAGGRGELFF.